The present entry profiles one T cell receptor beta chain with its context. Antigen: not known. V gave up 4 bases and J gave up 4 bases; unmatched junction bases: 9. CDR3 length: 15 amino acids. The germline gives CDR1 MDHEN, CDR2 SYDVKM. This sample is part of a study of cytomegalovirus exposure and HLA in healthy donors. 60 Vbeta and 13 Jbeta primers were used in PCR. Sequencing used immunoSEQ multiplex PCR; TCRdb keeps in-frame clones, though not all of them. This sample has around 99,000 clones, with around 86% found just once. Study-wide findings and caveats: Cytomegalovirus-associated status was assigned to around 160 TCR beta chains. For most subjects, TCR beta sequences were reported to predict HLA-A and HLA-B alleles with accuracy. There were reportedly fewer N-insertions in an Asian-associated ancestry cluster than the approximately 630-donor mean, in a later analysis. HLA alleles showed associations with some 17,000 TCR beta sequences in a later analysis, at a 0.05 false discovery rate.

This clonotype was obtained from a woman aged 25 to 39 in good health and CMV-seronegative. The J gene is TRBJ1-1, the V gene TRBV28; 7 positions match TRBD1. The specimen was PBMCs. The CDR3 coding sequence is TGTGCCAGCAGTTCTGCTAGGGGGCACGTCACTGAAGCTTTCTTT. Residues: CASSSARGHVTEAFF.